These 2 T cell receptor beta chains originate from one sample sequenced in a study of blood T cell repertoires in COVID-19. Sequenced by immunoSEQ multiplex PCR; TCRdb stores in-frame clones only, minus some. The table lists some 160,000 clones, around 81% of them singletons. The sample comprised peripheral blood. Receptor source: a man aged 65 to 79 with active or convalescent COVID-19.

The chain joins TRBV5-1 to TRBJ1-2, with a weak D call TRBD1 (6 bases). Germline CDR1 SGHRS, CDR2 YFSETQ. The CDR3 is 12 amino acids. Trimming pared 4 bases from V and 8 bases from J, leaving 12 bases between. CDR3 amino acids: CASSIQGQGYTF. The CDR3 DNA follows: TGCGCCAGCAGCATACAGGGCCAAGGCTACACCTTC.

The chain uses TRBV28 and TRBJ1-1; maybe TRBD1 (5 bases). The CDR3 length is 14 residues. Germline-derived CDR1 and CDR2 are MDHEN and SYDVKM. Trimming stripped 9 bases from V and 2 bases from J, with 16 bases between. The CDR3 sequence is CARRRKGINTEAFF. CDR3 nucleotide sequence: TGTGCCAGAAGACGGAAGGGGATTAACACTGAAGCTTTCTTT.